The clone carrying this T cell receptor beta chain was observed a handful of times. Its antigen remains unidentified. Sequenced by immunoSEQ multiplex PCR; TCRdb stores in-frame clones only, minus some. The sample lists about 36,000 clones, about 70% occurring once. This sample was included in a study of OX40 agonist ivuxolimab in advanced cancers. Across the whole study: Enrolled patients in dose escalation had cancers that were hepatocellular carcinoma, melanoma, renal cell or head and neck cancer. Roughly two fifths of patients had received prior checkpoint inhibitor therapy. Three patients got partial responses; one had hepatocellular carcinoma and two had cutaneous melanoma. Study results and caveats: CD4+ and CD8+ T cells in blood underwent clonal expansion by week 6 at 0.1 to 3.0 mg/kg.

CDR1 is MNHNY, CDR2 SVGAGI, per germline (reference sequence). This CDR3 region has 14 residues. J gave up 7 bases and V 5 bases, and 9 bases lay outside the gene matches. The TCR sequence derives from an adult with an advanced solid tumor such as melanoma, head and neck, liver or kidney cancer. Sequences were derived from CD4+ or CD8+ T cells sorted from blood, sampled in a trial of the OX40 agonist ivuxolimab. This chain joins TRBV6-6 and TRBJ1-2; 8 nucleotides align to TRBD1. The CDR3 sequence is CASSRQDRDGGYTF. CDR3 nucleotides: TGTGCCAGCAGTCGCCAGGACAGGGATGGTGGCTACACCTTC.